This TCR beta chain originates from a study of blood T cell repertoires in COVID-19. Whole-study context: Samples representing acute and convalescent COVID-19 were sourced from the United States, Italy and Spain. Sources were T cells, B-cell-depleted T cells, or PBMCs; the material itself was cDNA or gDNA.

In this sample, this clone turned up once. Per germline, CDR1 KGHSH and CDR2 LQKENI. With 5 bases removed from V and 0 bases from J, the gap between germline ends came to 13 bases. This CDR3 region has 16 residues. In the source study's methods: Amplification from reference gene primers served as the basis for estimated nucleated cell counts. TCRdb's copy holds only in-frame clones and misses some; the assay was immunoSEQ multiplex PCR. The V and J calls and clone size come from that table; D and trimming were worked out from the DNA. The sample consists of about 150,000 clones, 80% to 90% of them appearing once.

The chain has TRBV18 and TRBJ1-4; a possible D gene is TRBD1 (5 bases). This receptor was obtained from a man older than 75 with acute or convalescent COVID-19. The specimen was peripheral blood. CDR3: CASSSRQIATNEKLFF. CDR3 DNA: TGTGCCAGCTCATCGAGACAGATAGCAACTAATGAAAAACTGTTTTTT.